This T cell receptor (beta chain) originates from a study of T cell changes during pregnancy in multiple sclerosis. The protocol was immunoSEQ multiplex PCR, while the TCRdb copy is restricted to in-frame clones and leaves out a portion. The table lists tens of thousands of clones, roughly nine tenths of them singletons. The ends lost 3 bases at V and 1 base at J; junction bases unmatched: 4. Germline V gene lookup returns CDR1 MDHEN and CDR2 SYDVKM. The CDR3 loop spans 16 amino acids. The chain carries TRBV28 and TRBJ2-7; TRBD2 agrees at 12 bases. This receptor was taken from a female donor in good health, enrolled as a control in a pregnancy study. The sequenced sample was peripheral blood, obtained in the first trimester of pregnancy. The CDR3 loop is CASSFGTSGWSYEQYF. The CDR3 DNA is TGTGCCAGCAGTTTTGGGACTAGCGGGTGGTCCTACGAGCAGTACTTC.